Presented here are 10 T cell receptor beta chains from one specimen sequenced in a study of regulatory dendritic cells for organ transplantation. CFSE-labeled sorted T cells met regulatory or mature dendritic cells for four to five days. Only in-frame clones appear in the TCRdb table, and some are missing; sequencing was by immunoSEQ multiplex PCR. The table includes around 8,000 clones, roughly two thirds detected once. Their antigen targets remain unknown. Sequencing was done on a sample of memory CD4+ T cells from blood cultured with dendritic cells. The subset: CD45RO+ memory T cells. These TCRs come from a human donor in good health.

The chain recombines TRBV7-9 with TRBJ1-1, with TRBD1 identical over 7 bases. Germline CDR1 and CDR2: SEHNR and FQNEAQ (reference sequence). Trimming took 5 bases from V and 5 from J; bases not matched to a gene: 14. This CDR3 has 16 amino acids. The CDR3 coding sequence is TGTGCCAGCAGCCCCGGACAGGTTACAAAATTAACTGAAGCTTTCTTT. Translated: CASSPGQVTKLTEAFF. Variable domain in full (rest from reference TRBV7-9 and TRBJ1-1): DTGVSQNPRHKITKRGQNVTFRCDPISEHNRLYWYRQTLGQGPEFLTYFQNEAQLEKSRLLSDRFSAERPKGSFSTLEIQRTEQGDSAMYLCASSPGQVTKLTEAFFGQGTRLTVV.

The rearrangement joins TRBV2 to TRBJ2-4, with D possibly TRBD1 on 6 matching bases. CDR1 is SNHLY, CDR2 FYNNEI, per germline. V was cut by 7 bases and J by 9 bases, with 16 bases left in between. The CDR3 loop spans 13 amino acids. The DNA for the CDR3 is TGTGCCAGCAAACCCCAGGGGACGGGCATTCAGTACTTC. Protein: CASKPQGTGIQYF.

This clone occurred a few times. J is TRBJ1-4 and V is TRBV7-2; D gene uncertain. Trimming left V 2 bases short and J 2 bases short, with 3 bases between. Germline V gene data show CDR1 as SGHTA and CDR2 as FQGNSA. The length of the CDR3 is 13 residues. CDR3 protein: CASSLRTNEKLFF. CDR3 nucleotide sequence: TGTGCCAGCAGCTTACGGACTAATGAAAAACTGTTTTTT. The whole variable domain, filled in from reference TRBV7-2 and TRBJ1-4, reads GAGVSQSPSNKVTEKGKDVELRCDPISGHTALYWYRQSLGQGLEFLIYFQGNSAPDKSGLPSDRFSAERTGGSVSTLTIQRTQQEDSAVYLCASSLRTNEKLFFGSGTQLSVL.

The V gene is TRBV6-5, the J gene TRBJ2-7; D is unclear. This CDR3 spans 14 amino acids. Germline V CDR1 and CDR2: MNHEY, SVGAGI. V was cut by 2 bases and J by 4 bases, with 12 bases left in between. CDR3 nucleotides: TGTGCCAGCAGTTACGCTAGAGGCACGTACGAGCAGTACTTC. It codes for CASSYARGTYEQYF.

This clone occurred a few times. This chain connects TRBV12-5 to TRBJ2-7, with a possible D match to TRBD1 (6 bases). Germline values: CDR1 LGHNT, CDR2 FRNRAP. Trimming removed 0 bases from V and 7 bases from J, with 13 bases in between. The CDR3 loop spans 14 amino acids. CDR3 in amino acids: CASGLVLEGGEQYF. The CDR3 coding sequence is TGTGCTAGTGGTTTGGTACTTGAAGGGGGAGAGCAGTACTTC.

The CDR3 reads CASSPGTGGKGAFF. Here the CDR3 DNA reads TGTGCCAGCAGCCCTGGGACAGGGGGGAAGGGAGCTTTCTTT. This chain joins TRBV5-6 and TRBJ1-1, with 11 positions matching TRBD1. V lost 4 bases, J lost 10 bases, and 9 bases stayed unmatched. Germline CDR1 reads SGHDT; CDR2 reads YYEEEE. The CDR3 has 14 residues.

The chain recombines TRBV18 with TRBJ2-2; 9 nucleotides match TRBD2. This CDR3 spans 16 amino acids. The V and J ends lost 3 bases and 0 bases, in that order; junction bases with no gene match: 2. The V gene's germline CDR1 is KGHSH and CDR2 LQKENI. The CDR3 DNA reads as TGTGCCAGCTCACCCTCTAGCGGGGCGAACACCGGGGAGCTGTTTTTT. This translates into CASSPSSGANTGELFF.

The chain employs TRBV19 and TRBJ1-2, with D maybe TRBD1 (5 bases). CDR1 is LNHDA and CDR2 is SQIVND in the germline V gene (reference sequence). Between the trimmed V and J ends, which lost 7 bases and 3 bases, there was a span of 12 bases. There are 13 residues in the CDR3. The CDR3 DNA sequence: TGTGCCAGTAAAGGGGACTCGGACTATGGCTACACCTTC. It translates to CASKGDSDYGYTF.

V gene TRBV7-8 combines with J gene TRBJ2-7; D is ambiguous. The CDR3 length is 16 residues. Germline CDR1 SGHVS, CDR2 FQNEAQ. The V end lost 2 bases, the J end lost 3 bases, and 17 bases lay between the germline ends. The CDR3 DNA follows: TGTGCCAGCAGCTTAAGGCGCGAGGTTCTCAACTACGAGCAGTACTTC. Translation gives CASSLRREVLNYEQYF.

This clone has only one observation. The rearrangement joins TRBV5-1 to TRBJ2-1, with 7 bases aligning to TRBD1. The length of the CDR3 is 14 residues. Trimming took 4 bases from V and 5 from J; bases not matched to a gene: 6. CDR1 SGHRS and CDR2 YFSETQ come from the germline V gene. CDR3 region: CASSVQGIDNEQFF. CDR3 nucleotides: TGCGCCAGCAGCGTACAGGGGATTGACAATGAGCAGTTCTTC.